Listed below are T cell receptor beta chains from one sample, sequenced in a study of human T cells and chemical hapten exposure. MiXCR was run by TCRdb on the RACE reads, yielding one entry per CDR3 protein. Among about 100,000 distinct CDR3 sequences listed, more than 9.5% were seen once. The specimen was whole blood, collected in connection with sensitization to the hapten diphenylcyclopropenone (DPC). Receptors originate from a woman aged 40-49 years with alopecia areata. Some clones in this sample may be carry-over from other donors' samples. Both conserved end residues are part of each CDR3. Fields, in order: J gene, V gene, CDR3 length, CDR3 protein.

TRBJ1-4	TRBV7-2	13	CATSAVGKEKLFF
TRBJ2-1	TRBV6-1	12	CASTVGVYEQFF
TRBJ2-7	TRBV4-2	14	CASSQAGFSYEQYF
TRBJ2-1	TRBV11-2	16	CASSMGLAASYNEQFF
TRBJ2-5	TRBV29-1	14	CSVERGSGGETQYF
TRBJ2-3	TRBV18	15	CASSPPGGLADTQYF
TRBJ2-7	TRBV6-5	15	CASSYYTAKAYEQYF
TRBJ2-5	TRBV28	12	CASSPRRETQYF
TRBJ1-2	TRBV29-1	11	CSVANRKGYTF
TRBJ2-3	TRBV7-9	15	CASSLADLSTDTQYF
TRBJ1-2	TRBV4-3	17	CASSQDLIEGPYYGYTF
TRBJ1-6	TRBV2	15	CASSPRQANNSPLHF
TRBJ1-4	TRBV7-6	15	CASSPGTVDNEKLFF
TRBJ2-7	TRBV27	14	CASSLVGDSYERYF
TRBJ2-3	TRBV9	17	CASSVRGTTLSTDTQYF
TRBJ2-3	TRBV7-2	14	CASSSPGRTDTQYF
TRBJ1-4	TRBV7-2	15	CASSLAGQPNEKLFF
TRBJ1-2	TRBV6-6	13	CASAIGQNYGYTF
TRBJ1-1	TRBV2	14	CASSMDGPNTEAFF
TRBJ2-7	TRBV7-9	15	CASSSRGTLSYEQYF
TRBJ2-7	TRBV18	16	CASSPRDKVINYEQYF
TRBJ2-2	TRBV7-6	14	CASSLGAATGELFF
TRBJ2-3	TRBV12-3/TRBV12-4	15	CASSPGTVPPDTQYF
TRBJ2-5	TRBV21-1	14	CVSNPGRSQETQYF
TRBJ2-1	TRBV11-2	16	CASSFGAAPGYNEQFF
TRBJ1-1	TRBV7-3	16	CASSVLAKGAGTEAFF
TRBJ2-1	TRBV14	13	CASSQDRGSTQFF
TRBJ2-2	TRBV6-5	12	CASVGGPGELFF
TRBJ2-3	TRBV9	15	CASSRGQGSTDTQYF
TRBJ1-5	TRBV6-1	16	CASSRLDRGMGQPQHF
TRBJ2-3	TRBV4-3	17	CASSQDGPTSGTDTQYF
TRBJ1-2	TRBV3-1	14	CASSQDAGGRAFTF
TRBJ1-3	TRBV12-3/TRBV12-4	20	CASTPARDTHLSPSGNTIYF
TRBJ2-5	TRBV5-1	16	CASSSSGTGGGKTQYF
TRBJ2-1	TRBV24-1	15	CATETWAGVRNEQFF
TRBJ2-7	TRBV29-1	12	CSAVLGNYEQYF
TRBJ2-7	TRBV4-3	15	CASSQDWVMYYEQYF
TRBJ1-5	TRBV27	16	CASSLKRGYSNQPQHF
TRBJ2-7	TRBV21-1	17	CASSKGVGKRWEVEQYF
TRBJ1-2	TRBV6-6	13	CASRPGQVHGYTF
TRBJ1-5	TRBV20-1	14	CSASRDRANQPQHF
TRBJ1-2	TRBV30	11	CACPAGEGYTF
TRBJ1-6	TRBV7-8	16	CASSPLRGSYNSPLHF
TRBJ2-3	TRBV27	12	CASSLGSGTQYF
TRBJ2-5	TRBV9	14	CASSVDGGRETQYF
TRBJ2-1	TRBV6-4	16	CASTSTSGGAANEQFF